The T cell receptor beta chain under discussion was sequenced for a study of graft-versus-host responses after intestinal transplantation. The CDR3 length is 13 residues. Trimming removed 3 bases from V and 5 bases from J, with 11 bases in between. CDR1 and CDR2 from the germline V gene are SGHNT and YENEEA. Sequencing used immunoSEQ multiplex PCR; TCRdb keeps in-frame clones, though not all of them. The sample carries roughly 93,000 clones, under 95% recorded once. On this clone: The antigen is not known.

The material sequenced was unstimulated CD8+ T cells sorted from spleen or lymph node cells, taken before transplant. The receptor was derived from a human donor who was the organ donor for an intestinal transplant. The chain joins TRBV11-3 to TRBJ2-7; a weak D match, TRBD1 (6 bases). The CDR3 region has the DNA TGTGCCAGCAGCTTTGGCAGGGGTGACGAGCAGTACTTC. Its protein product is CASSFGRGDEQYF. Full variable domain (remainder filled in from reference TRBV11-3 and TRBJ2-7): EAGVVQSPRYKIIEKKQPVAFWCNPISGHNTLYWYLQNLGQGPELLIRYENEEAVDDSQLPKDRFSAERLKGVDSTLKIQPAELGDSAVYLCASSFGRGDEQYFGPGTRLTVT.